These 8 T cell receptor beta chains share one sample of origin, sequenced in a study of CD8 T cells in Susac syndrome. An amount of RNA that ranged from roughly 0.5 to 1 ug was reverse transcribed with random hexamers. TCRdb called the immunoSEQ multiplex PCR reads again in MiXCR, with one record for every CDR3 protein. Found here are about 110,000 distinct CDR3 sequences, roughly 95% of them singletons; the top ten hold approximately 0.093%. Source material: CD4+ T cells from PBMCs. These TCRs come from a human donor in good health.

The genes are TRBV25-1 and TRBJ1-2, with D perhaps TRBD1 (5 bases). V lost 8 bases to trimming and J lost 0 bases, with 10 bases between them. The CDR3 spans 13 residues. Germline CDR1 MGHDK, CDR2 SYGVNS. CDR3 residues: CASHGDPNYGYTF. CDR3 bases: TGTGCCAGCCATGGGGACCCTAACTATGGCTACACCTTC.

The DNA for the CDR3 is TGTGCCACCAGCAGGGAGGAGAACACTGAAGCTTTCTTT. Translated: CATSREENTEAFF. The genes are TRBV15 and TRBJ1-1; D gene unclear. Trimming left V 3 bases short and J 1 base short, with 6 bases between. Germline CDR1 LNHNV, CDR2 YYDKDF (reference sequence). The CDR3 sequence is 13 residues long.

This clonotype turned up a few times. The chain has TRBV18 and TRBJ2-3; D remains unclear. Germline V gives CDR1 KGHSH, CDR2 LQKENI. V shed 0 bases and J shed 2 bases, with 0 bases lying between them. This CDR3 contains 12 residues. The CDR3 sequence is CASSPPTDTQYF. Here the CDR3 DNA reads TGTGCCAGCTCACCACCCACAGATACGCAGTATTTT.

The rearrangement joins TRBV2 to TRBJ2-2, with no clear D. This CDR3 is 13 amino acids long. Trimming removed 7 bases from V and 9 bases from J, with 15 bases in between. Germline V gives CDR1 SNHLY, CDR2 FYNNEI. The CDR3 sequence: CASKSSWTRELFF. The CDR3 DNA follows: TGTGCCAGCAAGTCGAGTTGGACCCGGGAGCTGTTTTTT.

CDR3 DNA sequence: TGCAGCGTTGAGAGGCAGGGAAACAATGAGCAGTTCTTC. Translation gives CSVERQGNNEQFF. The chain combines TRBV29-1 with TRBJ2-1, with a weak D call TRBD1 (5 bases). Between the trimmed V and J ends, which lost 3 bases and 5 bases, there was a span of 11 bases. Germline V gives CDR1 SQVTM, CDR2 ANQGSEA. This CDR3 comprises 13 residues.

The chain couples TRBV10-3 to TRBJ2-5; no firm D call. The germline V and J ends were trimmed by 6 bases and 2 bases, with 10 bases remaining between them. Germline V gene sequence: CDR1 ENHRY, CDR2 SYGVKD. This CDR3 comprises 13 residues. CDR3 DNA: TGTGCCATCAGCGATGGAGCTCAAGAGACCCAGTACTTC. This gives the protein CAISDGAQETQYF.

V gene TRBV29-1 combines with J gene TRBJ2-1; D is perhaps TRBD2 (7 bases). V lost 5 bases, J lost 9 bases, and 11 bases lay in between. The CDR3 spans 11 residues. Germline V gene lookup returns CDR1 SQVTM and CDR2 ANQGSEA. The CDR3 DNA sequence: TGCAGCGTTTGGGGGGGCGGTGAGCAGTTCTTC. It specifies CSVWGGGEQFF.

CDR3 in DNA: TGTGCCAGCCATTCTTCCGGGGGAGTCGGCAATCAGCCCCAGCATTTT. The encoded protein is CASHSSGGVGNQPQHF. The chain recombines TRBV12-3 or TRBV12-4 with TRBJ1-5; D is possibly TRBD1 (5 bases). The germline V and J ends were trimmed by 8 bases and 2 bases, with 19 bases remaining between them. This CDR3 is built from 16 residues.